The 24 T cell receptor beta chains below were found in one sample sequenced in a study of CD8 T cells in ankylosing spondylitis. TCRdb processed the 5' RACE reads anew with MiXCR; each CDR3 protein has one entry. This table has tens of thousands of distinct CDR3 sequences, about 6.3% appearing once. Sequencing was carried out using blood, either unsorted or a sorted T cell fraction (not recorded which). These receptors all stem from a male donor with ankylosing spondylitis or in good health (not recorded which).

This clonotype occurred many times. The CDR3 coding sequence is TGTGCCAGCAGACGGTACGGGCATCTAGCGGGGACCTACAATGAGCAGTTCTTC. Residues: CASRRYGHLAGTYNEQFF. The chain has TRBV27 and TRBJ2-1, with 9 nucleotides matching TRBD2. The germline V gene encodes CDR1 MNHEY and CDR2 SMNVEV (reference sequence). V was clipped by 6 bases and J by 2 bases; unmatched bases: 14. The CDR3 runs to 18 residues.

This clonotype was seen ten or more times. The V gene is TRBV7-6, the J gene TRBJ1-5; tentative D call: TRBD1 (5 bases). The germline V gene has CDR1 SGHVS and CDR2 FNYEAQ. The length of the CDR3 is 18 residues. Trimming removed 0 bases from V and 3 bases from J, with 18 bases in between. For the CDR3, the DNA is TGTGCCAGCAGCTTAGCGCAATTCGGGGGTTCGGACAATCAGCCCCAGCATTTT. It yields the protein CASSLAQFGGSDNQPQHF.

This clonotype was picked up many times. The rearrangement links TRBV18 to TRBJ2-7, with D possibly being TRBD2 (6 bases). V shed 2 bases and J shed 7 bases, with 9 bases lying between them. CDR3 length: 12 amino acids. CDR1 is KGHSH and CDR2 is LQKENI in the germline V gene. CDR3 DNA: TGTGCCAGCTCACCAAACCGGGAGGAGCAGTACTTC. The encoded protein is CASSPNREEQYF. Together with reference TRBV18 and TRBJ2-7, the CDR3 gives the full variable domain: NAGVMQNPRHLVRRRGQEARLRCSPMKGHSHVYWYRQLPEEGLKFMVYLQKENIIDESGMPKERFSAEFPKEGPSILRIQQVVRGDSAAYFCASSPNREEQYFGPGTRLTVT.

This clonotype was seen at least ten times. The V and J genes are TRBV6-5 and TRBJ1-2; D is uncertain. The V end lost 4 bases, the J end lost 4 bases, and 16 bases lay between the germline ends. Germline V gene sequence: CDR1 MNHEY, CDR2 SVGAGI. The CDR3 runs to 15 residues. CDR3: CASSSRRNGAYGYTF. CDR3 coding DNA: TGTGCCAGCAGTTCCCGACGGAACGGTGCCTATGGCTACACCTTC.

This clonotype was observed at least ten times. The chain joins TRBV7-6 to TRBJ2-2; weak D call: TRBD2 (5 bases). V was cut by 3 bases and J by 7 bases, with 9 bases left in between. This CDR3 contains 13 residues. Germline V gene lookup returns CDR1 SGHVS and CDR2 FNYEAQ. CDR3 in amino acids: CASSFLRGGELFF. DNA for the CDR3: TGTGCCAGCAGCTTTCTTCGGGGCGGGGAGCTGTTTTTT.

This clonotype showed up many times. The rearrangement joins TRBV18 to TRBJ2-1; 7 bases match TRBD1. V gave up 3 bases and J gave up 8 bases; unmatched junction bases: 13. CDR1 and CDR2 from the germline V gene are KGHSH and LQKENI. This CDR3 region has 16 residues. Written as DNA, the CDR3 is TGTGCCAGCTCACCCCCTCGACAGGGTGACGCGGATGAGCAGTTCTTC. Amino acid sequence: CASSPPRQGDADEQFF.

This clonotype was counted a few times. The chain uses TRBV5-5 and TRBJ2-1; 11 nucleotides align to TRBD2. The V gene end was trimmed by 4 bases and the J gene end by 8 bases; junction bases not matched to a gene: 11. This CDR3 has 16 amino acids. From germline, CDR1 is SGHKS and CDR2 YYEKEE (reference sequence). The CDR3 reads CASSPGLAAWQDEQFF. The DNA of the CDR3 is TGTGCCAGCAGCCCGGGACTAGCGGCTTGGCAGGATGAGCAGTTCTTC.

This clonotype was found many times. CDR3 DNA sequence: TGTGCCAGCAGCTCAAAGACAGCCGAGGACTATGGCTACACCTTC. This codes for CASSSKTAEDYGYTF. This chain joins TRBV6-5 and TRBJ1-2; D may be TRBD1 (5 bases). V was pared by 6 bases and J by 3 bases, with 17 bases between. This CDR3 has 15 amino acids. Looked up from germline, CDR1 is MNHEY and CDR2 is SVGAGI.

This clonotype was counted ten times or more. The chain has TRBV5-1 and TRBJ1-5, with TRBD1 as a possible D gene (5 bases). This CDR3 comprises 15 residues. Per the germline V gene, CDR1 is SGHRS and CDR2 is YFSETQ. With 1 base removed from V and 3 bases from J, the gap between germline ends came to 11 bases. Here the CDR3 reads CASSLSAGPNQPQHF. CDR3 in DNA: TGCGCCAGCAGCTTGTCGGCGGGACCCAATCAGCCCCAGCATTTT.

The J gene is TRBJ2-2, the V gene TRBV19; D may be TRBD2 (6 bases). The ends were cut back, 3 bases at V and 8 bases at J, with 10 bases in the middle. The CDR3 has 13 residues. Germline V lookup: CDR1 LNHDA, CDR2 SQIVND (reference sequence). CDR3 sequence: CASSITLAGELFF. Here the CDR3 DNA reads TGTGCCAGTAGTATCACTCTAGCGGGGGAGCTGTTTTTT.

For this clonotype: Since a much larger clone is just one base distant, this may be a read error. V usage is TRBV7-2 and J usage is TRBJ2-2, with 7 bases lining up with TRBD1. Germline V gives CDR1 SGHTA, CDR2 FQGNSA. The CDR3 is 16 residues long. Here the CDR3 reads CATSLPGQSYTGELFF. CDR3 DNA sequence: TGTGCCACCAGCCTACCGGGACAGAGCTACACCGGGGAGCTGTTTTTT.

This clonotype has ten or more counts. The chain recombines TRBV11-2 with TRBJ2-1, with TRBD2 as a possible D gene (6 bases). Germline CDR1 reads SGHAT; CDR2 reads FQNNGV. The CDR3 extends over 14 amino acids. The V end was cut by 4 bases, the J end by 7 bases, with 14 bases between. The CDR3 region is CASSSRLVRNEQFF. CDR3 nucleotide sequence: TGTGCCAGCAGCTCCCGACTAGTTCGGAATGAGCAGTTCTTC.

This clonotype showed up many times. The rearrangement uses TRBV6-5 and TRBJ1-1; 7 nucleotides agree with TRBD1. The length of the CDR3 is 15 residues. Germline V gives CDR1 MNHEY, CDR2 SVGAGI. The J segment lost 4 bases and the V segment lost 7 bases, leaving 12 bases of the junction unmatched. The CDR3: CASKGRGNPGTEAFF. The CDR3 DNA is TGTGCCAGCAAAGGCAGGGGGAACCCCGGCACTGAAGCTTTCTTT.

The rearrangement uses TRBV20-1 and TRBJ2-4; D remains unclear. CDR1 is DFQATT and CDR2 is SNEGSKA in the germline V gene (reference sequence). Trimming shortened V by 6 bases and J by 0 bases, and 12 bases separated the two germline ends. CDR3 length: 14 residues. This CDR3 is CSATDPGAKNIQYF. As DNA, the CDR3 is TGCAGTGCGACCGACCCCGGAGCCAAAAACATTCAGTACTTC.

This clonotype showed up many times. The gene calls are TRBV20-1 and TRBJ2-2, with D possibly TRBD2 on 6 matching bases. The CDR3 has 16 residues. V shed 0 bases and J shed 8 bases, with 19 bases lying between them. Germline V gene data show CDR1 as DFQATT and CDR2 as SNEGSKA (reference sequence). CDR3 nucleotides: TGCAGTGCTAGAGACGGTGCGGGACCCCCTGCGGGGGAGCTGTTTTTT. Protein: CSARDGAGPPAGELFF.

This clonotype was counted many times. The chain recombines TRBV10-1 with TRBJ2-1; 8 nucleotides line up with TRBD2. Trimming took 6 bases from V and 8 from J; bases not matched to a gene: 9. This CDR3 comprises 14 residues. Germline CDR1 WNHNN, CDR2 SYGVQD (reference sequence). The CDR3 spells CASRAGTRNDEQFF. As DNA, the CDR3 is TGCGCCAGCAGAGCCGGGACTAGGAATGATGAGCAGTTCTTC.

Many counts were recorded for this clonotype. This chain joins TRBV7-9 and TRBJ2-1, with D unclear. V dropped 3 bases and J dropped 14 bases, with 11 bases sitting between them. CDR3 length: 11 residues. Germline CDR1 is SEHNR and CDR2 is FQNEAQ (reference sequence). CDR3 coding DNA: TGTGCCAGCAGCTTGATTGAGCAGAAGTTCTTC. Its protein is CASSLIEQKFF.

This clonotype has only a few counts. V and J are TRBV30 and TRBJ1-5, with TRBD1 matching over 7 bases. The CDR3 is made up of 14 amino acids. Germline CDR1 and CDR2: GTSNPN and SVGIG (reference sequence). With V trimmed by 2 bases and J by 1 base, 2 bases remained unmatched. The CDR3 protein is CAWSWDSSNQPQHF. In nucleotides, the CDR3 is TGTGCCTGGAGTTGGGACAGCAGCAATCAGCCCCAGCATTTT.

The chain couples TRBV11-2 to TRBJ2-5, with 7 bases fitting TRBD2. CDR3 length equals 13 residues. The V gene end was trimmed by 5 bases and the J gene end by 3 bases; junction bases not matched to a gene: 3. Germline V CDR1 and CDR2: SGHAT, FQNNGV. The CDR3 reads CASSRGEKETQYF. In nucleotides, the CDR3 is TGTGCCAGCAGCCGGGGGGAGAAAGAGACCCAGTACTTC.

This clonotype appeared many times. The CDR3 bases are TGTGCCAGCAGCGTAGGGGACACCGACTCCTACGAGCAGTACTTC. Translation: CASSVGDTDSYEQYF. The chain recombines TRBV9 with TRBJ2-7, with TRBD1 as a possible D gene (6 bases). With 0 bases removed from V and 0 bases from J, the gap between germline ends came to 10 bases. Germline CDR1 is SGDLS and CDR2 is YYNGEE. The CDR3 sequence is 15 residues long.

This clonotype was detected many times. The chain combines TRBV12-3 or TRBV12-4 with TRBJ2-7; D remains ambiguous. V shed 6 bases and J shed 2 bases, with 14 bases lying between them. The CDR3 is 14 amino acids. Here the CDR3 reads CASSLNRIPYEQYF. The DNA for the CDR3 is TGTGCCAGCAGCCTTAACAGAATTCCCTACGAGCAGTACTTC.

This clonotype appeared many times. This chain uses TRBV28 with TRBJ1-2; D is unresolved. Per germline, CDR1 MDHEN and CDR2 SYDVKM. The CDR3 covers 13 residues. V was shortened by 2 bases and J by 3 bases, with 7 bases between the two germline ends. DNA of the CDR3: TGTGCCAGCAGTTTAGGGTATGACTATGGCTACACCTTC. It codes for CASSLGYDYGYTF.

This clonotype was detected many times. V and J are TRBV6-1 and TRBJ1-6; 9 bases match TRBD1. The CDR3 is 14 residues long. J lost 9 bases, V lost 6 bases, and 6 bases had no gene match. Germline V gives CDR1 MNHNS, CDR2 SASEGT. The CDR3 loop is CASSLDRGSSPLHF. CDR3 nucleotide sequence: TGTGCCAGCAGCCTAGACAGGGGGTCTTCACCCCTCCACTTT.

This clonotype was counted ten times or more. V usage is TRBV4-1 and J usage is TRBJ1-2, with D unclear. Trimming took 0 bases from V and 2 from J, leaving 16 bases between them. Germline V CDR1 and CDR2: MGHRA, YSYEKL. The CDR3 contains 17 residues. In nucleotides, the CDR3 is TGCGCCAGCAGCCAAGAAATTGTGGCCACACACAACTATGGCTACACCTTC. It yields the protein CASSQEIVATHNYGYTF.